Below are 9 T cell receptor beta chains sequenced from a single sample in a study of T cells in Graves' hyperthyroidism and ophthalmopathy. Amplification yielded TCR beta CDR3 regions, with RNA transcripts as the source. The study used the HTBI primer set for a first-round RT-PCR of the TCR CDR3. TCRdb analysed the multiplex PCR reads with MiXCR anew, one entry per CDR3 protein. Seen here are nearly 750,000 distinct CDR3 sequences, roughly a third observed once, and the top ten hold more than 25%. Sequenced material: blood. The origin of the receptors is a woman aged 40 to 50 with Graves' hyperthyroidism.

J is TRBJ1-1 and V is TRBV19; 8 bases fit TRBD1. CDR3 length equals 14 residues. CDR1 and CDR2 (germline): LNHDA, SQIVND (reference sequence). Unmatched junction bases numbered 8, after V lost 7 bases and J lost 4 bases. CDR3 in amino acids: CASIRTGSGTEAFF. As DNA, the CDR3 is TGTGCCAGTATTCGGACAGGGAGTGGCACTGAAGCTTTCTTT.

This clonotype was found a few times. At one of its ends the junction is not consistent with the germline gene, which may arise from a read error. The chain couples TRBV7-2 to TRBJ2-1; no clear D gene. Germline V CDR1 and CDR2: SGHTA, FQGNSA. The CDR3 has 16 residues. CDR3 sequence: CASSTRQAEPYNEQFF. The CDR3, as DNA: TGCGCCAGCAGCACCCGCCAGGCGGAGCCCTACAATGAGCAGTTCTTC. The complete variable domain, with remaining parts taken from reference TRBV7-2 and TRBJ2-1, reads GAGVSQSPSNKVTEKGKDVELRCDPISGHTALYWYRQSLGQGLEFLIYFQGNSAPDKSGLPSDRFSAERTGGSVSTLTIQRTQQEDSAVYLCASSTRQAEPYNEQFFGPGTRLTVL.

This clonotype appeared a few times. The gene calls are TRBV20-1 and TRBJ1-2, with no clear D. CDR1 and CDR2 from the germline V gene are DFQATT and SNEGSKA (reference sequence). Trimming cost V 5 bases and J 0 bases, with 13 bases left between them. The CDR3 totals 14 residues. CDR3 bases: TGCAGTGCTCTAGGATACAGAACTAACTATGGCTACACCTTC. Translating gives CSALGYRTNYGYTF.

This clonotype was observed at least ten times. The chain combines TRBV12-3 or TRBV12-4 with TRBJ2-5; 8 positions match TRBD2. The CDR3 totals 17 residues. Trimming removed 5 bases from V and 7 bases from J; junction bases left unmatched: 18. This chain's CDR3 is CASSRYSGTSGSGTQYF. For the CDR3, the DNA is TGTGCCAGCAGTCGGTACAGCGGGACTAGTGGGTCCGGGACCCAGTACTTC.

About this clonotype: This CDR3 fails to terminate in the conserved phenylalanine or tryptophan, so it likely reflects a read error. V and J are TRBV19 and TRBJ2-7, with D possibly being TRBD1 or TRBD2 (5 bases each). CDR3 length equals 15 residues. The ends were cut back, 6 bases at V and 0 bases at J, with 15 bases in the middle. Germline CDR1 reads LNHDA; CDR2 reads SQIVND (reference sequence). The CDR3 region is CASRSPGPHSYEQYS. In nucleotides, the CDR3 is TGTGCCAGTAGAAGCCCGGGACCACACTCCTACGAGCAGTACTCC.

V is TRBV2 and J is TRBJ2-2, with 7 bases matching TRBD2. CDR1 and CDR2 (germline): SNHLY, FYNNEI. CDR3 length: 14 amino acids. Trimming took 2 bases from V and 6 from J; bases not matched to a gene: 3. The CDR3 region has the DNA TGTGCCAGCAGTGAAAGGGGAGGGGCCGGGGAGCTGTTTTTT. This translates into CASSERGGAGELFF.

This clonotype has ten or more counts. The chain carries TRBV20-1 and TRBJ2-5; 10 nucleotides align to TRBD1. V dropped 4 bases and J dropped 5; count of bases not matched to a gene: 1. Germline V gene data show CDR1 as DFQATT and CDR2 as SNEGSKA (reference sequence). The CDR3 contains 12 residues. CDR3 residues: CSAKTGGETQYF. CDR3 nucleotide sequence: TGCAGTGCTAAGACAGGGGGCGAGACCCAGTACTTC.

The rearrangement joins TRBV7-2 to TRBJ1-5; D gene ambiguous. Germline CDR1 reads SGHTA; CDR2 reads FQGNSA. Trimming stripped 1 base from V and 1 base from J, with 14 bases between. CDR3 length equals 17 residues. The CDR3 spells CASSLVGGVQSNQPQHF. The CDR3 region has the DNA TGTGCCAGCAGCTTAGTGGGTGGGGTACAGAGCAATCAGCCCCAGCATTTT.

V usage is TRBV7-9 and J usage is TRBJ1-2, with D unresolved. This CDR3 is built from 12 residues. Trimming took 6 bases from V and 7 from J, leaving 12 bases between them. CDR1 and CDR2 from the germline V gene are SEHNR and FQNEAQ (reference sequence). The CDR3 coding sequence is TGTGCCAGCAGTGACGGCGGTGGTGGCTACACCTTC. It specifies CASSDGGGGYTF.